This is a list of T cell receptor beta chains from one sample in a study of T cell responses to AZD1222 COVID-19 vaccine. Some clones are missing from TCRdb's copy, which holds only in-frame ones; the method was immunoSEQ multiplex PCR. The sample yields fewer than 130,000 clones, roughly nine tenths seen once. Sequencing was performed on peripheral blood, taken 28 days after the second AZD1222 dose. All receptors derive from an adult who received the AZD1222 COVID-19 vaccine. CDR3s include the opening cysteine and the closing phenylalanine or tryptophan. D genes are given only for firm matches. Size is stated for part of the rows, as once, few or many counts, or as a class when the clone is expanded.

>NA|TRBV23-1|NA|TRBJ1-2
CASSQSGRADNYGYTF
TGCGCCAGCAGTCAATCGGGAAGAGCCGATAACTATGGCTACACCTTC
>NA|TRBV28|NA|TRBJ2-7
CASRPGPRIYEQYF
TGTGCCAGCAGACCGGGACCGAGAATCTACGAGCAGTACTTC
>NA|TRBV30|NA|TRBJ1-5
CAWSSTGKHVGNQPQHF
TGTGCCTGGAGCTCTACGGGGAAGCACGTAGGCAATCAGCCCCAGCATTTT
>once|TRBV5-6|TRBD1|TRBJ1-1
CASSLGQGAEAFF
TGTGCCAGCAGCTTAGGACAGGGTGCTGAAGCTTTCTTT
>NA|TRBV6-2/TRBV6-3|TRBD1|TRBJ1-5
CASSWTGGNQPQHF
TGTGCCAGCAGTTGGACAGGGGGCAATCAGCCCCAGCATTTT
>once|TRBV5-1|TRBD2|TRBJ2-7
CASSLGTSGRTSYEQYF
TGCGCCAGCAGCTTAGGCACTAGCGGGAGGACCTCCTACGAGCAGTACTTC
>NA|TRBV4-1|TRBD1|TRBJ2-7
CASSQGQGRFNEQYF
TGCGCCAGCAGCCAAGGACAGGGGCGGTTCAACGAGCAGTACTTC
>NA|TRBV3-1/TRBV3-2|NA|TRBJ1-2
CASEQTGYGYTF
TGTGCCAGCGAACAGACCGGTTATGGCTACACCTTC
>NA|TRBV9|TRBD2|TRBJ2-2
CASSVDLAGGTGELFF
TGTGCCAGCAGCGTTGATCTAGCGGGAGGCACCGGGGAGCTGTTTTTT
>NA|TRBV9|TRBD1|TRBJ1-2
CASSAGQHTNYGYTF
TGTGCCAGCAGCGCGGGACAGCATACTAACTATGGCTACACCTTC
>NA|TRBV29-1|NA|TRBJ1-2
CSAEAGFYGYTF
TGCAGCGCCGAGGCAGGGTTTTATGGCTACACCTTC
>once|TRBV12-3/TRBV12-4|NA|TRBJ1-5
CASSLAAQPQHF
TGTGCCAGCAGTTTGGCGGCTCAGCCCCAGCATTTT
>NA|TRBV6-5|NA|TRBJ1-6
CASRGIYSYNSPLHF
TGTGCCAGCAGGGGGATTTACTCCTATAATTCACCCCTCCACTTT
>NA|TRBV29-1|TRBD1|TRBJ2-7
CSVYPGGTGAYEQYF
TGCAGCGTTTACCCCGGGGGGACAGGGGCCTACGAGCAGTACTTC
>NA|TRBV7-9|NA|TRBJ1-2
CASSLSQAVGIYGYGYTF
TGTGCCAGCAGCTTATCACAGGCAGTGGGTATTTACGGCTATGGCTACACCTTC
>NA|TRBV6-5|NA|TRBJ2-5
CASSRPRASQETQYF
TGTGCCAGCAGTCGCCCGCGGGCTAGCCAAGAGACCCAGTACTTC
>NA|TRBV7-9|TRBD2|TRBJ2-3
CASSLLLSGGPRDTQYF
TGTGCCAGCAGCTTACTTCTATCGGGAGGACCACGGGATACGCAGTATTTT
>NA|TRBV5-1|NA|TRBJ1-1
CASRSGTGNTEAFF
TGCGCCAGCAGGTCAGGGACGGGGAACACTGAAGCTTTCTTT
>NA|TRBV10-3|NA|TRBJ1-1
CAISNLRDTEAFF
TGTGCCATCAGCAACTTAAGAGACACTGAAGCTTTCTTT
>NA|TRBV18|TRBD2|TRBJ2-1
CASSPPMGLESAKFF
TGTGCCAGCTCACCACCGATGGGACTAGAGTCCGCGAAGTTCTTC
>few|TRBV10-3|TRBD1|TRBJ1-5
CAISESGQGNQPQHF
TGTGCCATCAGTGAGTCCGGACAGGGCAATCAGCCCCAGCATTTT
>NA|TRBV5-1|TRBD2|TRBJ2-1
CASSLAPGLAGGSYNEQFF
TGCGCCAGCAGCTTAGCCCCGGGACTAGCGGGGGGCTCCTACAATGAGCAGTTCTTC
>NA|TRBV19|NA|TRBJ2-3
CASSPITATDTQYF
TGTGCCAGTAGTCCAATCACAGCTACAGATACGCAGTATTTT
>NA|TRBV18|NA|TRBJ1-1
CASSPTMDSDTEAFF
TGTGCCAGCTCACCAACTATGGACAGCGACACTGAAGCTTTCTTT
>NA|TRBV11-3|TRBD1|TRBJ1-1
CASSFSGGTEAFF
TGTGCCAGCAGCTTTTCAGGGGGCACTGAAGCTTTCTTT
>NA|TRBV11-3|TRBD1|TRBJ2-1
CASSTDRENEQFF
TGTGCCAGCAGCACGGACAGGGAAAATGAGCAGTTCTTC
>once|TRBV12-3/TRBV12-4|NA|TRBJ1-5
CASSVQGGQPQHF
TGTGCCAGCAGTGTACAGGGAGGTCAGCCCCAGCATTTT
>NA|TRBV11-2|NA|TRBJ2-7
CASSLVGSTYEQYF
TGTGCCAGCAGCTTAGTAGGCAGTACCTACGAGCAGTACTTC
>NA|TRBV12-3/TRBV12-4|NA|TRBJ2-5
CASSFGRGETQYF
TGTGCCAGCAGTTTTGGAAGGGGAGAGACCCAGTACTTC
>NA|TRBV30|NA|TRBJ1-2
CAWQFRQLNYGYTF
TGTGCCTGGCAATTTAGACAGTTAAACTATGGCTACACCTTC
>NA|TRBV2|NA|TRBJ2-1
CASRGAYNEQFF
TGTGCCAGCAGGGGGGCCTACAATGAGCAGTTCTTC
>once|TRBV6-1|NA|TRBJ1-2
CASSEVYYGYTF
TGTGCCAGCAGCGAAGTTTACTATGGCTACACCTTC
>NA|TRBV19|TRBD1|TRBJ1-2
CASTSSRDRGKTNYGYTF
TGTGCCAGTACCTCCTCCCGGGACAGGGGAAAAACTAACTATGGCTACACCTTC
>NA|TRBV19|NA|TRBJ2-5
CASSIDGAPRETQYF
TGTGCCAGTAGTATAGACGGGGCTCCTAGAGAGACCCAGTACTTC
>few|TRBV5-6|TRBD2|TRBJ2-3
CASSTPGLAGGSTTDTQYF
TGTGCCAGCAGCACTCCGGGACTAGCGGGAGGGTCGACCACAGATACGCAGTATTTT
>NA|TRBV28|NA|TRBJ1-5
CASSQTWGTKSNQPQHF
TGTGCCAGCAGCCAAACTTGGGGGACGAAAAGCAATCAGCCCCAGCATTTT
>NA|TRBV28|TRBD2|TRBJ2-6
CASSRLAKGANVLTF
TGTGCCAGCAGTAGACTAGCGAAAGGGGCCAACGTCCTGACTTTC
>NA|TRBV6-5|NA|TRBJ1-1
CASTKGPEAFF
TGTGCCAGCACCAAGGGGCCGGAAGCTTTCTTT
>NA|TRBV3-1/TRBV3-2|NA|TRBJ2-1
CASSQGPSNEQFF
TGTGCCAGCAGCCAGGGACCTTCCAATGAGCAGTTCTTC
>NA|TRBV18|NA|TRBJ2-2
CASSPPGSSVTNTGELFF
TGTGCCAGCTCACCACCAGGAAGTAGCGTAACGAACACCGGGGAGCTGTTTTTT
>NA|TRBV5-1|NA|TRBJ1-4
CASSLAAGSATNEKLFF
TGCGCCAGCAGCTTGGCCGCTGGGTCGGCAACTAATGAAAAACTGTTTTTT